One sample yielded the 5 T cell receptor beta chains listed below, sequenced in a study of shared clonotypes between healthy human individuals. Libraries were prepared by immunoSEQ multiplex PCR; TCRdb keeps only in-frame clonotypes and omits some of them. Seen here are 400,000 or so clones, roughly 96% observed once, and the top ten hold 0.25% to 0.35%. Specimen: memory CD8+ T cells sorted from blood. Sample subset: CD45RO+ cells pooled with CCR7-negative TemRA cells. The receptors come from a man under 40 in good health.

Comment on this clone: Other DNA variants within this sample encode the same CDR3. The V and J genes are TRBV5-1 and TRBJ2-1, with TRBD2 matching over 7 bases. CDR1 and CDR2 (germline): SGHRS, YFSETQ. CDR3 length: 15 amino acids. After removal of 0 bases from V and 0 bases from J, the junction contained 0 bases not matched to a gene. CDR3 amino acids: CASSLASGSYNEQFF. The CDR3, as DNA: TGCGCCAGCAGCTTGGCTAGCGGCTCCTACAATGAGCAGTTCTTC.

V and J are TRBV20-1 and TRBJ1-2; D remains ambiguous. Germline assignment: CDR1 DFQATT and CDR2 SNEGSKA (reference sequence). The V end was cut by 5 bases, the J end by 6 bases, with 7 bases between. This CDR3 is built from 10 residues. CDR3 coding DNA: TGCAGTGCTTCCCCGAATGGCTACACCTTC. This translates into CSASPNGYTF.

The chain links TRBV6-5 to TRBJ1-2; the D is unclear. The CDR3 contains 13 residues. V dropped 2 bases and J dropped 2 bases, with 6 bases sitting between them. The germline gives CDR1 MNHEY, CDR2 SVGAGI. CDR3 bases: TGTGCCAGCAGTTACGGGCAGAACTATGGCTACACCTTC. It yields the protein CASSYGQNYGYTF.

J is TRBJ2-2 and V is TRBV10-3; D is possibly TRBD2 (6 bases). CDR1 and CDR2 (germline): ENHRY, SYGVKD. The CDR3 is 14 residues long. The V gene lost 8 bases and the J gene lost 4 bases, with 14 bases spanning the gap. The CDR3 protein is CAIRVGGATGELFF. CDR3 bases: TGTGCCATCCGGGTCGGGGGAGCCACCGGGGAGCTGTTTTTT.

The chain uses TRBV13 and TRBJ2-1; 7 positions match TRBD1. Unmatched junction bases numbered 10, after V lost 7 bases and J lost 4 bases. Germline V CDR1 and CDR2: PRHDT, FYEKMQ (reference sequence). The CDR3 covers 15 residues. The CDR3 region has the DNA TGTGCCAGCATCCGCCGACAGGGTCGGTACAATGAGCAGTTCTTC. It encodes CASIRRQGRYNEQFF.